Listed below are T cell receptor beta chains from one sample, sequenced in a study of cytomegalovirus exposure and HLA in healthy donors. The protocol was immunoSEQ multiplex PCR, while the TCRdb copy is restricted to in-frame clones and leaves out a portion. The sample shows roughly 140,000 clones, around four fifths of them seen only once. Sequencing used PBMCs. The receptors were sampled from a man in his thirties or forties in good health and CMV-seronegative. Both conserved end residues are part of each CDR3. Each record gives: V gene, J gene, clone size, D gene, CDR3 DNA, CDR3 protein. A D gene is named only where the DNA matches it firmly. Size values are once, few and many counts, or a class for expanded clones, and some rows have none.

>TRBV2|TRBJ2-2|NA|TRBD1
TGTGCCAGCAGGGAGGACAGGGGACCCGGGGAGCTGTTTTTT
CASREDRGPGELFF
>TRBV9|TRBJ2-5|once|TRBD2
TGTGCCAGCAGCGTAGATCTAGCGGGTCACCAAGAGACCCAGTACTTC
CASSVDLAGHQETQYF
>TRBV5-1|TRBJ2-1|NA|TRBD2
TGCGCCAGCAGACGCGGGGGGGCTCTTTACAATGAGCAGTTCTTC
CASRRGGALYNEQFF
>TRBV27|TRBJ2-7|NA|TRBD2
TGTGCCAGCAGGGTAATGGGAGTACTAGCGGGAGGCCCCAGTCCCTACGAGCAGTACTTC
CASRVMGVLAGGPSPYEQYF
>TRBV5-1|TRBJ2-7|NA|TRBD1
TGCGCCAGCAGCTCCTACGGACAGGGGGCAACTTACGAGCAGTACTTC
CASSSYGQGATYEQYF
>TRBV4-1|TRBJ2-3|NA|TRBD2
TGCGCCAGCAGCCAAGAGCGGGAGGGGACAGATACGCAGTATTTT
CASSQEREGTDTQYF
>TRBV7-9|TRBJ2-5|few|NA
TGTGCCAGCAGCCCCAAGGAGGGGACTTTTAAAGAGACCCAGTACTTC
CASSPKEGTFKETQYF
>TRBV18|TRBJ1-1|NA|NA
TGTGCCAGCTCACCATCTTACTCAGGGGCCCTACTGAACACTGAAGCTTTCTTT
CASSPSYSGALLNTEAFF
>TRBV11-2|TRBJ2-5|NA|NA
TGTGCCAGCAGCAGGGCGGGGGAGACCCAGTACTTC
CASSRAGETQYF
>TRBV6-4|TRBJ2-1|few|TRBD2
TGTGCCAGCACCCAGGACTGGACTAGCGGGGTCGGTGAGCAGTTCTTC
CASTQDWTSGVGEQFF
>TRBV9|TRBJ2-3|NA|TRBD1
TGTGCCAGCAGGTCCCTGGCAGGGGGCGAGTCAAGTACGCAGTATTTT
CASRSLAGGESSTQYF
>TRBV5-1|TRBJ1-1|NA|TRBD1
TGCGCCAGCACCCTGACAGGGGAGGGGACTGAAGCTTTCTTT
CASTLTGEGTEAFF
>TRBV29-1|TRBJ2-5|once|NA
TGCAGCGTTTCCACCGGGACTTTCAGAGAGACCCAGTACTTC
CSVSTGTFRETQYF
>TRBV5-5|TRBJ2-7|NA|TRBD1
TGTGCCAGCAGCCTAGGGACAGGGCCCTTCGAGCAGTACTTC
CASSLGTGPFEQYF
>TRBV4-1|TRBJ2-7|NA|TRBD1
TGCGCCAGCAGCCAATTCGGGACAGGCTCCTACGAGCAGTACTTC
CASSQFGTGSYEQYF
>TRBV4-1|TRBJ1-2|NA|NA
TGCGCCAGCAGCCAAGCCTTACAGGATATAGGGGTAGGCTACACCTTC
CASSQALQDIGVGYTF
>TRBV5-3|TRBJ1-2|NA|NA
TGTGCCAGAAGCTTACTCGGCTATGGCTACACCTTC
CARSLLGYGYTF